Listed below are T cell receptor beta chains from one sample, sequenced in a study of PD-1 blockade in classical Hodgkin lymphoma. The data were produced by immunoSEQ multiplex PCR, yet TCRdb's version contains in-frame clones alone and is incomplete. Found here are about 53,000 clones, 65% to 85% of them singletons; the top ten hold around 17%. The sequences come from peripheral blood mononuclear cells (PBMCs), collected at baseline. These receptors were obtained from a human donor with classical Hodgkin lymphoma. Each CDR3 is given with its conserved first and last residue. D genes are given only for firm matches. Size is omitted from some rows. Given values are once, few, many or a class for expanded clones.

D gene	clone size	V gene	J gene	CDR3 protein	CDR3 DNA
-	-	TRBV7-6	TRBJ2-2	CASSLEASSNTGELFF	TGTGCCAGCAGCTTAGAAGCATCCTCGAACACCGGGGAGCTGTTTTTT
-	-	TRBV18	TRBJ1-1	CASSPSVMNTEAFF	TGTGCCAGCTCACCAAGTGTAATGAACACTGAAGCTTTCTTT
-	once	TRBV5-1	TRBJ2-7	CASMNEGIYEQYF	TGCGCCAGCATGAATGAGGGTATCTACGAGCAGTACTTC
-	-	TRBV2	TRBJ2-2	CASSVGGILAGELFF	TGTGCCAGCAGTGTGGGTGGGATCCTAGCCGGGGAGCTGTTTTTT
TRBD1	once	TRBV7-9	TRBJ1-2	CASSQGQGFGEYTF	TGTGCCAGCAGCCAGGGACAGGGTTTTGGAGAATACACCTTC
-	-	TRBV15	TRBJ2-2	CATSRVASVGTGELFF	TGTGCCACCAGCAGAGTGGCTAGCGTAGGCACCGGGGAGCTGTTTTTT
-	-	TRBV30	TRBJ1-1	CAWSPVGTEAFF	TGTGCCTGGAGTCCCGTAGGAACTGAAGCTTTCTTT
TRBD1	-	TRBV7-6	TRBJ2-1	CASSLRSTGAPFNEQFF	TGTGCCAGCAGCTTACGTTCGACAGGGGCGCCCTTCAATGAGCAGTTCTTC
-	-	TRBV19	TRBJ2-1	CASSYTTGTSYNEQFF	TGTGCCAGTAGCTACACGACAGGCACTTCCTACAATGAGCAGTTCTTC
-	once	TRBV6-5	TRBJ1-1	CASSLITNTEAFF	TGTGCCAGCAGCTTGATCACGAACACTGAAGCTTTCTTT
TRBD2	-	TRBV4-2	TRBJ2-1	CASSPRLAGGNNEQFF	TGTGCCAGCAGCCCCCGACTAGCGGGAGGCAACAATGAGCAGTTCTTC
TRBD2	once	TRBV7-9	TRBJ2-2	CASSLLAGDTGELFF	TGTGCCAGCAGCCTACTAGCGGGAGACACCGGGGAGCTGTTTTTT
TRBD1	-	TRBV5-1	TRBJ2-7	CASSPRGEGAVHEQYF	TGCGCCAGCAGCCCTAGGGGTGAGGGGGCGGTCCACGAGCAGTACTTC
TRBD1	-	TRBV18	TRBJ1-1	CASSLGTENTEAFF	TGTGCCAGCTCACTTGGGACAGAAAACACTGAAGCTTTCTTT
TRBD1	-	TRBV2	TRBJ1-2	CARRIGSGTASNGYTF	TGTGCCAGACGGATTGGTAGTGGGACAGCTAGTAATGGCTACACCTTC
TRBD1	-	TRBV6-5	TRBJ2-3	CASSYSTQGASTQYF	TGTGCCAGCAGTTACTCGACCCAGGGGGCTAGTACGCAGTATTTT
-	-	TRBV19	TRBJ2-7	CASSSWESSYEQYF	TGTGCCAGTAGTAGCTGGGAATCGTCCTACGAGCAGTACTTC
-	once	TRBV28	TRBJ2-1	CASSVSGNYNEQFF	TGTGCCAGCAGTGTCTCCGGGAACTACAATGAGCAGTTCTTC
TRBD2	-	TRBV7-6	TRBJ2-1	CASRAGLAVYNEQFF	TGTGCCAGCAGGGCGGGACTAGCGGTTTACAATGAGCAGTTCTTC
-	-	TRBV29-1	TRBJ1-2	CSVRSDGYGYTF	TGCAGCGTTCGGAGTGACGGCTATGGCTACACCTTC
-	-	TRBV7-2	TRBJ1-2	CASSIQDGYTF	TGTGCCAGCAGCATCCAGGATGGCTACACCTTC
-	once	TRBV29-1	TRBJ2-7	CSVASGTYEQYF	TGCAGCGTTGCATCGGGCACCTACGAGCAGTACTTC
-	-	TRBV19	TRBJ1-5	CASSMTGFWSNQPQHF	TGTGCCAGTAGTATGACGGGCTTCTGGAGCAATCAGCCCCAGCATTTT
-	once	TRBV7-8	TRBJ1-3	CASSLVGGASGNTIYF	TGTGCCAGCAGCTTAGTCGGAGGGGCATCTGGAAACACCATATATTTT
TRBD1	-	TRBV29-1	TRBJ2-2	CSVEDDRGRTGELFF	TGCAGCGTTGAAGACGACAGGGGCCGCACCGGGGAGCTGTTTTTT
-	-	TRBV7-8	TRBJ1-2	CASSLQVGTSYGYTF	TGTGCCAGCAGCTTACAGGTCGGGACAAGCTATGGCTACACCTTC